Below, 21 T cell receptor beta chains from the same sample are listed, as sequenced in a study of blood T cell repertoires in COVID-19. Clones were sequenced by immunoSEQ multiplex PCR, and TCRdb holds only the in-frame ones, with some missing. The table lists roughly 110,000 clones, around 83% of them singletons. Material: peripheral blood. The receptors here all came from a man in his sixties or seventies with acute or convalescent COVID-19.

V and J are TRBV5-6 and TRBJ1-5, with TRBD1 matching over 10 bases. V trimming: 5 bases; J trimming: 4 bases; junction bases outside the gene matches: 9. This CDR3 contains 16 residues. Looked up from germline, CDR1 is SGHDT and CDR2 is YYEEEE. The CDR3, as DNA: TGTGCCAGCAGTCAATCACCGGGACAGGGGAATCAGCCCCAGCATTTT. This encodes CASSQSPGQGNQPQHF.

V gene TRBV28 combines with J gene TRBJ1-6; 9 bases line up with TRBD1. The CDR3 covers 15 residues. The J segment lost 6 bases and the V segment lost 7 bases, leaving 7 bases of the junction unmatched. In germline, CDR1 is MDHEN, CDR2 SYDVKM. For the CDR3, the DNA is TGTGCCAGCAAACAATCGGGACAGGGTAATTCACCCCTCCACTTT. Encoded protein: CASKQSGQGNSPLHF.

DNA of the CDR3: TGTGCCAGCAGTGCCCCTAGCGGGAGGGCCTCGGATACGCAGTATTTT. Amino acids: CASSAPSGRASDTQYF. The genes are TRBV6-1 and TRBJ2-3; 12 bases are shared with TRBD2. Germline loops: CDR1 MNHNS, CDR2 SASEGT. The CDR3 has 16 residues. V lost 4 bases, J lost 6 bases, and 8 bases stayed unmatched.

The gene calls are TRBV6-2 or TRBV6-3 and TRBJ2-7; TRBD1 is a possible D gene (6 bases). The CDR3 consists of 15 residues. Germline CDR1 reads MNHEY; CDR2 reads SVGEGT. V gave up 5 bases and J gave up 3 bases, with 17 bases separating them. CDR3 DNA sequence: TGTGCCAGCAGTCAATCAACAGGGAGAGGCTACGAGCAGTACTTC. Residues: CASSQSTGRGYEQYF.

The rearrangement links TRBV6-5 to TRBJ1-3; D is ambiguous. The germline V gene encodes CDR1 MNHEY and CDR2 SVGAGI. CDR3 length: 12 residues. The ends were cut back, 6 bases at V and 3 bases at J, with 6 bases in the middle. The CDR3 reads CASRSDGNTIYF. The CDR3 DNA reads TGTGCCAGCAGATCAGATGGAAACACCATATATTTT.

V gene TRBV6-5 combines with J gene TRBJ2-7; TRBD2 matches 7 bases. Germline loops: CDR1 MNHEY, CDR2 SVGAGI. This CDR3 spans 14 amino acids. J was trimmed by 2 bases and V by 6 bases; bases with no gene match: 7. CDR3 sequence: CASRLGGYPYEQYF. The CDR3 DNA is TGTGCCAGCAGACTCGGGGGGTATCCCTACGAGCAGTACTTC.

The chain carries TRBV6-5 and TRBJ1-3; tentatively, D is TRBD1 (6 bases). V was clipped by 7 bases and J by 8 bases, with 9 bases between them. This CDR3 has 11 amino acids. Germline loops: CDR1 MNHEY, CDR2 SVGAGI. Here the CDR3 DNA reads TGTGCCAGCAAGACAGGCGACACCATATATTTT. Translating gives CASKTGDTIYF.

The CDR3 nucleotides are TGTGCCGCCGGGACAGGGGGCGCGGATACGCAGTATTTT. It specifies CAAGTGGADTQYF. V usage is TRBV24-1 and J usage is TRBJ2-3; TRBD1 matches 12 bases. CDR3 length equals 13 residues. Germline trimming cut 12 bases from V and 6 bases from J; bases unmatched to any gene: 6. CDR1 and CDR2 (germline): KGHDR, SFDVKD.

The CDR3 DNA reads as TGTGCCAGCAGCTCGGGACAGCCGAGCAATCAGCCCCAGCATTTT. As protein: CASSSGQPSNQPQHF. V usage is TRBV7-8 and J usage is TRBJ1-5; 7 nucleotides agree with TRBD1. The germline gives CDR1 SGHVS, CDR2 FQNEAQ. Trimming at V came to 4 bases and at J to 1 base, leaving 4 bases not matched to a gene. The CDR3 totals 15 residues.

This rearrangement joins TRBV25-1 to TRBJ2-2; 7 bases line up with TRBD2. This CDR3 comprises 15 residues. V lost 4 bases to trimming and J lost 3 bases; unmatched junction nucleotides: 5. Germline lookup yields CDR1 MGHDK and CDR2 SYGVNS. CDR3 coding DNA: TGTGCCAGCAGTGCCTTCCGGGGGGACACCGGGGAGCTGTTTTTT. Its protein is CASSAFRGDTGELFF.

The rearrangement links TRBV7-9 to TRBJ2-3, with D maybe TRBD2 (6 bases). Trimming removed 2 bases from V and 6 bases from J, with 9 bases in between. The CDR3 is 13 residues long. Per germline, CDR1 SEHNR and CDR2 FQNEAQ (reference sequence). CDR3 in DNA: TGTGCCAGCAGCTTACAAACTAGCGATACGCAGTATTTT. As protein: CASSLQTSDTQYF.

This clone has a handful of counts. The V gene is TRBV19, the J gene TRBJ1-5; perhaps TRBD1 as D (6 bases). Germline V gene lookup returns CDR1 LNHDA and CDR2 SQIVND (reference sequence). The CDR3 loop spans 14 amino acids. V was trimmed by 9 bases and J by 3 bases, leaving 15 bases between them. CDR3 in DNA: TGTGCCAGCAAAAAGGACAGAAACAATCAGCCCCAGCATTTT. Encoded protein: CASKKDRNNQPQHF.

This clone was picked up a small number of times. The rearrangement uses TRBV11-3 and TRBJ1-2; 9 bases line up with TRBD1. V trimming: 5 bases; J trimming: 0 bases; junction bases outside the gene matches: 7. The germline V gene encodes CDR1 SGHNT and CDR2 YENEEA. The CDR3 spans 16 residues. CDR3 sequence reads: CASSLGGTGPNYGYTF. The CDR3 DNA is TGTGCCAGCAGCCTAGGTGGGACAGGGCCTAACTATGGCTACACCTTC. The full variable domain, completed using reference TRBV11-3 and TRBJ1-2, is EAGVVQSPRYKIIEKKQPVAFWCNPISGHNTLYWYLQNLGQGPELLIRYENEEAVDDSQLPKDRFSAERLKGVDSTLKIQPAELGDSAVYLCASSLGGTGPNYGYTFGSGTRLTVV.

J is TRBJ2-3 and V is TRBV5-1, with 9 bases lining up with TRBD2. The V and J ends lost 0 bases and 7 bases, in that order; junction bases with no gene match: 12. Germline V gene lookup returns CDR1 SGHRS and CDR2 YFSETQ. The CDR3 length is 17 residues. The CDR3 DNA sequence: TGCGCCAGCAGCTTGGCCGGTGTCTTGCGGGGGGGCAATACGCAGTATTTT. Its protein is CASSLAGVLRGGNTQYF.

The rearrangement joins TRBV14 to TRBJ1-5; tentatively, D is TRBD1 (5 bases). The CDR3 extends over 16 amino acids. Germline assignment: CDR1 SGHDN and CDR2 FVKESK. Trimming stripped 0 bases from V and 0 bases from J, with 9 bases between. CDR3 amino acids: CASSQDRDYSNQPQHF. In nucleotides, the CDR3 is TGTGCCAGCAGCCAAGACAGGGATTATAGCAATCAGCCCCAGCATTTT.

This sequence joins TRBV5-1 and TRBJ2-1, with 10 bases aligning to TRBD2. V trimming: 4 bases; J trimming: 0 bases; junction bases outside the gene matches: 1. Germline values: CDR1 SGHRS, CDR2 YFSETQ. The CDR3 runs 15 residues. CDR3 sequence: CASSRLAGSYNEQFF. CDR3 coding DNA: TGCGCCAGCAGCCGACTAGCGGGCTCCTACAATGAGCAGTTCTTC.

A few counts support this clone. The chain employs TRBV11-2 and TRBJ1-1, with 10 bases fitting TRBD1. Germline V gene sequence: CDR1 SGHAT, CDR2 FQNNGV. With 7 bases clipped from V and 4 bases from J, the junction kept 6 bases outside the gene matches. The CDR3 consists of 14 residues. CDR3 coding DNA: TGTGCCAGCACCTCGACAGGGGGCATCACTGAAGCTTTCTTT. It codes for CASTSTGGITEAFF.

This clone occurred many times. The CDR3 loop is CASSQALGDRGNSPLHF. The CDR3 nucleotides read TGCGCCAGCAGCCAAGCCTTGGGGGACAGGGGAAATTCACCCCTCCACTTT. The chain couples TRBV4-1 to TRBJ1-6, with 10 bases identical to TRBD1. Trimming cost V 1 base and J 7 bases; bases outside gene matches: 7. CDR1 and CDR2 from the germline V gene are MGHRA and YSYEKL. The CDR3 has 17 amino acids.

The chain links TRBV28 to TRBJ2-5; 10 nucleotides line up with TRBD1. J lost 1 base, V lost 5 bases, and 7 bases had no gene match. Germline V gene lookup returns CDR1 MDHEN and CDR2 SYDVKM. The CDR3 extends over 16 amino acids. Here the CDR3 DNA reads TGTGCCAGCAGTGCCGGGACAGGGGTTTTCCAAGAGACCCAGTACTTC. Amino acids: CASSAGTGVFQETQYF. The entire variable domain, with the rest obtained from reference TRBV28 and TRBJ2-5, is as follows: DVKVTQSSRYLVKRTGEKVFLECVQDMDHENMFWYRQDPGLGLRLIYFSYDVKMKEKGDIPEGYSVSREKKERFSLILESASTNQTSMYLCASSAGTGVFQETQYFGPGTRLLVL.

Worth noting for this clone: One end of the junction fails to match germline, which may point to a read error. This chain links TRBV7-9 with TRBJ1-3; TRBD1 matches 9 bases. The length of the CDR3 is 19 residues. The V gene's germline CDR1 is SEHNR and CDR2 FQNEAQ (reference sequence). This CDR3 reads CASTLGFQGQGFFGNTIYF. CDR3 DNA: TGTGCCAGCACCTTAGGGTTTCAGGGACAGGGTTTTTTCGGAAACACCATATATTTT.

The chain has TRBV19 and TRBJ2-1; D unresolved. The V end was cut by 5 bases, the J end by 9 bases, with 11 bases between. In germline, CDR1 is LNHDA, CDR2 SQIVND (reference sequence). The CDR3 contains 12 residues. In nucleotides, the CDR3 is TGTGCCAGTAGTTACTCGTACGGTGAGCAGTTCTTC. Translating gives CASSYSYGEQFF. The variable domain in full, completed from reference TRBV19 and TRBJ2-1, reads DGGITQSPKYLFRKEGQNVTLSCEQNLNHDAMYWYRQDPGQGLRLIYYSQIVNDFQKGDIAEGYSVSREKKESFPLTVTSAQKNPTAFYLCASSYSYGEQFFGPGTRLTVL.